Detailed here is one T cell receptor (beta chain). This clone's antigen is unknown. Per-base qualities were not stored, and no clone one base away is much larger. This entry comes from a study of sequential checkpoint blockade in melanoma (dated by TCRdb to the late 2010s). Some background on the complete study: Patients were randomized 1:1 to first-line nivolumab followed by ipilimumab (arm A) or ipilimumab followed by nivolumab (arm B). Maintenance nivolumab was given following each of the two trial sequences. The paper's findings and limits, for the study overall: The response-prediction model combining TCR metrics and mutation burden needs validation in larger, independent patient cohorts.

TCRbeta CDR3 regions were immunosequenced from genomic DNA with the immunoSEQ Assay. Prior to high-throughput sequencing, genomic DNA was amplified by bias-controlled multiplex PCR. Per the original workflow: To quantify the absolute abundance of each unique TCRbeta CDR3 region, the sequences were collapsed and filtered. Clonality was defined as 1 minus Pielou's evenness and was calculated using productive rearrangements only. A previously published method was used to identify clones with significantly greater frequencies in on-treatment samples than in baseline samples. TCRdb retrieved this table from immuneACCESS and kept in-frame rearrangements only. Not all clones are present; in checked studies, unresolved V genes account for under half, and no reason is known for the remainder. That table furnishes V, J and clone size, whereas the DNA furnished D and trimming. Counted in this sample were more than 9,500 clones; under 80% of them appeared once. The top ten clones comprise about 23% of the sample.

Explained via the paper, the treatment or condition label denotes: randomized to nivolumab then ipilimumab (arm A) or the reverse (arm B). Prior DNA-damaging chemotherapy had not been received by any trial patient. A FACS Aria II flow cytometer was used to sort live CD3+CD8+ cells that were negative for CD19 and CD56 from thawed PBMCs. Samples came from patients with melanoma in CheckMate 064, a randomized, open-label phase II trial of sequential checkpoint blockade. Peripheral blood mononuclear cells were obtained through leukapheresis, purified using Ficoll-Paque, and frozen in human serum containing roughly 10% DMSO. Immediately after sorting, the purity of the sorted blood CD3+CD8+ cells was confirmed to be >95%, and DNA was then extracted. CDR1 and CDR2 (MNHEY, SMNVEV) derive from the germline V gene (reference sequence). The CDR3 goes from the cysteine to the phenylalanine over 16 residues. The read is trimmed to its CDR3 DNA, 48 bases read in frame from base 1. V is trimmed back by 5 bases and J by 2 bases, and the junction contains 6 bases that no gene match accounts for.

This clonotype originated in a human donor with melanoma. Here the chain combines TRBV27 and TRBJ2-7, with 13 bases aligning to TRBD2. The source material was CD8+ T cells sorted from blood (inferred from file names), sampled from a patient given nivolumab and ipilimumab in sequence. The sequenced DNA is TGTGCCAGCAGTCCCCCGGGACTAGCGGGAACCTACGAGCAGTACTTC. The translation is CASSPPGLAGTYEQYF.